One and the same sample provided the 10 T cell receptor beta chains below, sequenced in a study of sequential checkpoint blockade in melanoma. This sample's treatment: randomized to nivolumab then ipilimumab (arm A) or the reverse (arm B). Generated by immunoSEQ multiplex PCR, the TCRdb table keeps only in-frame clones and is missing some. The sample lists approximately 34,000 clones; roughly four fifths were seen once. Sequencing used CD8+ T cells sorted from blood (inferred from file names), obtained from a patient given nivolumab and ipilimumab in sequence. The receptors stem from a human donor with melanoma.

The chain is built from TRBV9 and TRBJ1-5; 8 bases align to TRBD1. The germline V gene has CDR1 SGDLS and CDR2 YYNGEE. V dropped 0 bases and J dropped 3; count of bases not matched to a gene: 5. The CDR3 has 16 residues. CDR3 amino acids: CASSVGSGGLNQPQHF. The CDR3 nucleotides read TGTGCCAGCAGCGTAGGATCAGGGGGCCTCAATCAGCCCCAGCATTTT. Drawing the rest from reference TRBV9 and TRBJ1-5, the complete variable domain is DSGVTQTPKHLITATGQRVTLRCSPRSGDLSVYWYQQSLDQGLQFLIQYYNGEERAKGNILERFSAQQFPDLHSELNLSSLELGDSALYFCASSVGSGGLNQPQHFGDGTRLSIL.

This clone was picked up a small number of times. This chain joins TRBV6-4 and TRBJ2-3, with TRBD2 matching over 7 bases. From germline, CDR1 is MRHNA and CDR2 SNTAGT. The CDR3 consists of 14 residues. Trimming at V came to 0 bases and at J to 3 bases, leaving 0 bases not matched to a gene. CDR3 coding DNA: TGTGCCAGCAGTGACTCGCGGGAGACAGATACGCAGTATTTT. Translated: CASSDSRETDTQYF.

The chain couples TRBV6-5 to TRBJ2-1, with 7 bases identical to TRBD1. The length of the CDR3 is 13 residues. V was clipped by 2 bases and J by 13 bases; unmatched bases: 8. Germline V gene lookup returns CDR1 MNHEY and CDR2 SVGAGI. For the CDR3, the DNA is TGTGCCAGCAGTTACAACCAGGGGACAGTACAGTTCTTC. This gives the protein CASSYNQGTVQFF.

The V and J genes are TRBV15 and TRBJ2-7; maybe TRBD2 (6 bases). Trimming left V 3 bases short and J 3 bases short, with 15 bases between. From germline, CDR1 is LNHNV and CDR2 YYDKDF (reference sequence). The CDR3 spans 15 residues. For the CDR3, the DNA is TGTGCCACCAGCAGCGGAGGGGTTCCAGACTACGAGCAGTACTTC. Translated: CATSSGGVPDYEQYF.

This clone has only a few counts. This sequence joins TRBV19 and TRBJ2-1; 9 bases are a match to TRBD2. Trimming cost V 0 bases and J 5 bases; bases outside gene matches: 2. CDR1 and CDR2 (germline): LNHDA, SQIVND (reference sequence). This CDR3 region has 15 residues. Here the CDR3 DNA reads TGTGCCAGTAGTATAGACGCGGGAGGGGACAATGAGCAGTTCTTC. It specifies CASSIDAGGDNEQFF.

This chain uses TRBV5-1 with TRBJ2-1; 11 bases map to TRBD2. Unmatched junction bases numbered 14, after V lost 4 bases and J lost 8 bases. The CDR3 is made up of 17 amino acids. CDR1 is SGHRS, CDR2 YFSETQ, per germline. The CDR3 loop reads CASSTGTSGTLLDEQFF. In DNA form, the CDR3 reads TGCGCCAGCAGCACAGGGACTAGCGGAACCCTTTTAGATGAGCAGTTCTTC.

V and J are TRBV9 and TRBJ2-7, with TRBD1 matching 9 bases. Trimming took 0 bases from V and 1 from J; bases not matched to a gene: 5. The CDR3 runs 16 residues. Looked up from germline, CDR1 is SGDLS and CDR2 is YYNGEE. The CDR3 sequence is CASSVGPGTGSYEQYF. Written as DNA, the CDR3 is TGTGCCAGCAGCGTAGGACCCGGGACAGGGTCCTACGAGCAGTACTTC.

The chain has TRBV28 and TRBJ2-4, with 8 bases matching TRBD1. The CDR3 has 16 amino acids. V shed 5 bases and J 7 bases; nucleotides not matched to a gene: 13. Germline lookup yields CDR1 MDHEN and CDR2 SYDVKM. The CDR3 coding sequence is TGTGCCAGCAGTCTACCGTCCCGGACAGGGAAGAACATTCAGTACTTC. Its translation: CASSLPSRTGKNIQYF.

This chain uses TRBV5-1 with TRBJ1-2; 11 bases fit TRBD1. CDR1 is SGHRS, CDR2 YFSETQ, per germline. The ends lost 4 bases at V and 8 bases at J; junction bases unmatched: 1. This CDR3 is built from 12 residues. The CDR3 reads CASSGDRGGYTF. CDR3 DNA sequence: TGCGCCAGCAGCGGGGACAGGGGGGGCTACACCTTC.

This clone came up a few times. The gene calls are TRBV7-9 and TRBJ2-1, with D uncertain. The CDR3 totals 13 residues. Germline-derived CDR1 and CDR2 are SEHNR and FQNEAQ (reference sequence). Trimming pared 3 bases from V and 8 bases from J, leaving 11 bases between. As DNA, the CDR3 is TGTGCCAGCAGCTTCCCGGCACAGCATGAGCAGTTCTTC. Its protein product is CASSFPAQHEQFF.